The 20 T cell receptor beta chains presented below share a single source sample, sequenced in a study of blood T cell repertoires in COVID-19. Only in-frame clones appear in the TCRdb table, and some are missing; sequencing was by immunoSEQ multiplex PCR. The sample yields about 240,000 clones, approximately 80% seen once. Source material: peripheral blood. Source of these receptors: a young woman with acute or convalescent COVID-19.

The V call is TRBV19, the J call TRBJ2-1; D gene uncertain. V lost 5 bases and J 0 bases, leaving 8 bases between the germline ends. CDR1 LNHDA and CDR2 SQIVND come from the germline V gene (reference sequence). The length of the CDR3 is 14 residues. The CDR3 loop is CASSATLSYNEQFF. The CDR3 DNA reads TGTGCCAGTAGTGCTACCCTCTCCTACAATGAGCAGTTCTTC.

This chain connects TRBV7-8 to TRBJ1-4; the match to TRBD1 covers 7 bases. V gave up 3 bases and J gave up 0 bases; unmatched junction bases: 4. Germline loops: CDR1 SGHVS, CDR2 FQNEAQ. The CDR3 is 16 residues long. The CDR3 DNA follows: TGTGCCAGCAGCTTCACAGGGGTTGCAACTAATGAAAAACTGTTTTTT. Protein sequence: CASSFTGVATNEKLFF. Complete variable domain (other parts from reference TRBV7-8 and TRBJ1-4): GAGVSQSPRYKVAKRGQDVALRCDPISGHVSLFWYQQALGQGPEFLTYFQNEAQLDKSGLPSDRFFAERPEGSVSTLKIQRTQQEDSAVYLCASSFTGVATNEKLFFGSGTQLSVL.

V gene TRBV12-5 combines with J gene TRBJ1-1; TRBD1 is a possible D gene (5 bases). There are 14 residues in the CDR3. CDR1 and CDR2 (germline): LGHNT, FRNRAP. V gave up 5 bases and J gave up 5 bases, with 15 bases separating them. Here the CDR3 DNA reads TGTGCTAGTGGTCCTGCTGACAGAAGGACTGAAGCTTTCTTT. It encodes CASGPADRRTEAFF.

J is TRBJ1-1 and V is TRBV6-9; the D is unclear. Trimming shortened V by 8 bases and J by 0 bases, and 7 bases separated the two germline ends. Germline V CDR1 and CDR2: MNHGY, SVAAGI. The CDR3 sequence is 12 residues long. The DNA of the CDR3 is TGTGCCAGCCGGGAGCTGAACACTGAAGCTTTCTTT. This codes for CASRELNTEAFF.

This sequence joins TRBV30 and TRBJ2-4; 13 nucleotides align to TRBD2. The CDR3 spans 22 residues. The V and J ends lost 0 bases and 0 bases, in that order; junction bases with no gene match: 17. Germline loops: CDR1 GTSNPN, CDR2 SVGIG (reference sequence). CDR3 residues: CAWSVGRLPGLAGVGAKNIQYF. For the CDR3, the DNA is TGTGCCTGGAGTGTGGGGCGACTACCCGGACTAGCGGGAGTGGGAGCCAAAAACATTCAGTACTTC. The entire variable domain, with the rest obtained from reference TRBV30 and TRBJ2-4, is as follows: SQTIHQWPATLVQPVGSPLSLECTVEGTSNPNLYWYRQAAGRGLQLLFYSVGIGQISSEVPQNLSASRPQDRQFILSSKKLLLSDSGFYLCAWSVGRLPGLAGVGAKNIQYFGAGTRLSVL.

The CDR3 DNA is TGTGCCAGCAGTGAATACCCAGGGGGTGATCCCCTCTCCCTCTACACCTTC. Its translation: CASSEYPGGDPLSLYTF. The V gene is TRBV2, the J gene TRBJ1-2, with 7 bases identical to TRBD1. The CDR3 totals 17 residues. J gave up 10 bases and V 2 bases, and 19 bases lay outside the gene matches. In germline, CDR1 is SNHLY, CDR2 FYNNEI.

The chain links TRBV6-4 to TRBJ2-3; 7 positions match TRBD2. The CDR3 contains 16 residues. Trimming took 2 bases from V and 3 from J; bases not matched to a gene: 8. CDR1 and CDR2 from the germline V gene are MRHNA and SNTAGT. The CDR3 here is CASSDRRLAITDTQYF. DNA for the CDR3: TGTGCCAGCAGTGACCGAAGACTAGCAATAACAGATACGCAGTATTTT.

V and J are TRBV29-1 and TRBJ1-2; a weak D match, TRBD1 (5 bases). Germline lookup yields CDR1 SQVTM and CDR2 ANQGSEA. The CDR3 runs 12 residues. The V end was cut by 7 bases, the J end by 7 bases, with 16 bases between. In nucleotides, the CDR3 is TGCAGCGCTACCCCGGACACGCCTGGCTACACCTTC. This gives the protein CSATPDTPGYTF.

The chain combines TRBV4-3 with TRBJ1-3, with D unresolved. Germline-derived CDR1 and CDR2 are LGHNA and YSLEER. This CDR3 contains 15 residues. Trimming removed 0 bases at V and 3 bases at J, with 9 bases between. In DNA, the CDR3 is TGCGCCAGCAGCCAAGACAGGTTTAGTGGAAACACCATATATTTT. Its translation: CASSQDRFSGNTIYF.

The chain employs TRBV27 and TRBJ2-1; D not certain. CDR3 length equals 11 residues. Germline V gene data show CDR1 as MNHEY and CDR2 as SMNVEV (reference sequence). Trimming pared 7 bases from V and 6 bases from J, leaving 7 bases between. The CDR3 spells CASTGFNEQFF. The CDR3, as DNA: TGTGCCAGCACAGGTTTCAATGAGCAGTTCTTC.

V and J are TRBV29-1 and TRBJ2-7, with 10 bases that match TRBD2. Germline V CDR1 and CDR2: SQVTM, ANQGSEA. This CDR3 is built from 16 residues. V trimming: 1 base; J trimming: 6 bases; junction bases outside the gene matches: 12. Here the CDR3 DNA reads TGCAGCGTTGAAGGCGGTCTAGCGGGAGTATCGGCCGAGCAGTACTTC. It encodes CSVEGGLAGVSAEQYF.

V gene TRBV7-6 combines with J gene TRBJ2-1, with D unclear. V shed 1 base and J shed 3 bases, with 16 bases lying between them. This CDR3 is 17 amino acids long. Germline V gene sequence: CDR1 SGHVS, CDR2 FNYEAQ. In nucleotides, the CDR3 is TGTGCCAGCAGCTTAGGTGGGTCCCGAAGAGGCTACAATGAGCAGTTCTTC. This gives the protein CASSLGGSRRGYNEQFF.

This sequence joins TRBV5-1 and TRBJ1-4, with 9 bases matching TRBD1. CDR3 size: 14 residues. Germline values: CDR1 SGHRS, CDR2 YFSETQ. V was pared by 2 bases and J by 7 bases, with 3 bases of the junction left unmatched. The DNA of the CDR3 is TGCGCCAGCAGCTTACGGACAGGGGTTGAAAAACTGTTTTTT. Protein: CASSLRTGVEKLFF.

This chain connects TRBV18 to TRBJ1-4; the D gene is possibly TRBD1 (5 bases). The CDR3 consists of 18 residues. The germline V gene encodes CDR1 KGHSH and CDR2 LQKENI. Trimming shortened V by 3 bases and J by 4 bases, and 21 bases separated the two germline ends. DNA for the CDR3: TGTGCCAGCTCACCTTCCGCAGGGCAGCCGCCCGATAATGAAAAACTGTTTTTT. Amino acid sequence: CASSPSAGQPPDNEKLFF. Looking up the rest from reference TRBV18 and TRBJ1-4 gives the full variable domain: NAGVMQNPRHLVRRRGQEARLRCSPMKGHSHVYWYRQLPEEGLKFMVYLQKENIIDESGMPKERFSAEFPKEGPSILRIQQVVRGDSAAYFCASSPSAGQPPDNEKLFFGSGTQLSVL.

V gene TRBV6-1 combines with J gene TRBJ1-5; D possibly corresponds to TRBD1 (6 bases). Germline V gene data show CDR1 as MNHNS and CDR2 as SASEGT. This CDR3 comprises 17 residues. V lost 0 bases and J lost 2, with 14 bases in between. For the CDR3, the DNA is TGTGCCAGCAGTGAAGCCTCCGGGACATTAGGCAATCAGCCCCAGCATTTT. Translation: CASSEASGTLGNQPQHF.

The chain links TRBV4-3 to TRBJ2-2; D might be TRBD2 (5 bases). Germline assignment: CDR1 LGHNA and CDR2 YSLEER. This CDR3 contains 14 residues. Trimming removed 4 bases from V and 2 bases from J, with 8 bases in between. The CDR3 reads CASSLGINTGELFF. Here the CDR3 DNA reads TGCGCCAGCAGCCTCGGGATTAACACCGGGGAGCTGTTTTTT.

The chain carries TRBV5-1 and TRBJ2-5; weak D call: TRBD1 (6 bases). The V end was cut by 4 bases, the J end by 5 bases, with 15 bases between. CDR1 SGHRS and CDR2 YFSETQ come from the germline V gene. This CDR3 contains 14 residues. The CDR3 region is CASSGGQFRETQYF. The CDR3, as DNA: TGCGCCAGCAGCGGTGGACAGTTCCGGGAGACCCAGTACTTC.

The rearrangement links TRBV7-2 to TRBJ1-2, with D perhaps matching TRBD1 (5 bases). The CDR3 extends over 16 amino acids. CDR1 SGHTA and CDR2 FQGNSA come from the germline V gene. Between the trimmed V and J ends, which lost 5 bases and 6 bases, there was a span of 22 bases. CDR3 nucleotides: TGTGCCAGCAGCCCCCGGCCGCAGGGCACTTCGAATGGCTACACCTTC. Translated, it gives CASSPRPQGTSNGYTF. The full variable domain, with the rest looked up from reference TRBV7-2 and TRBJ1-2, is GAGVSQSPSNKVTEKGKDVELRCDPISGHTALYWYRQSLGQGLEFLIYFQGNSAPDKSGLPSDRFSAERTGGSVSTLTIQRTQQEDSAVYLCASSPRPQGTSNGYTFGSGTRLTVV.

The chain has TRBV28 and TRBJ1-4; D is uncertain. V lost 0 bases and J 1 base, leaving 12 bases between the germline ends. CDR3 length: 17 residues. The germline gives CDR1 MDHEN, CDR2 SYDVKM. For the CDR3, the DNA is TGTGCCAGCAGTTTATGGACCGGGAGTGGAACTAATGAAAAACTGTTTTTT. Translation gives CASSLWTGSGTNEKLFF.

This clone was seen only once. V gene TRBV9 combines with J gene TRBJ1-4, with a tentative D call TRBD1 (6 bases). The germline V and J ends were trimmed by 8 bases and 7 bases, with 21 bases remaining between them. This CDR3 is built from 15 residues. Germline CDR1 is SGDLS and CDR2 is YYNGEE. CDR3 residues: CASSQGGEMGEKLFF. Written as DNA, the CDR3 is TGTGCCAGTTCACAGGGCGGTGAGATGGGTGAAAAACTGTTTTTT.